What follows is one TCR beta chain and its context. Assay: immunoSEQ multiplex PCR; the TCRdb copy retains only in-frame clones and omits some. This sample yields approximately 70,000 clones, of which 85% to 95% are seen a single time; 0.39% belongs to the top ten. These data come from a study of technical replicates of blood from a few donors. The V gene end was trimmed by 8 bases and the J gene end by 6 bases; junction bases not matched to a gene: 8. This CDR3 is 14 amino acids long. Germline assignment: CDR1 MDHEN and CDR2 SYDVKM. The clonotype comes from a human donor in good health. Sequencing input: T cells isolated from PBMCs. V gene TRBV28 combines with J gene TRBJ2-1, with TRBD2 matching 9 bases. CDR3 sequence reads: CASYVAGVSNEQFF. As DNA, the CDR3 is TGTGCCAGCTACGTAGCGGGAGTAAGCAATGAGCAGTTCTTC.